This TCR beta chain was observed in a study of cytomegalovirus exposure and HLA in healthy donors. Note on this clone: The antigen remains undetermined.

Sequencing was performed with immunoSEQ multiplex PCR; in TCRdb, only in-frame clones are kept and a portion is missing. The repertoire holds 250,000 or so clones, with 85% to 90% as singletons. Study outcomes and limitations: In vitro testing confirmed a few CMV-associated chains as specific for CMV antigens.

Sequences were obtained from PBMCs. The clonotype was recovered from a woman under 30 in good health and CMV-seronegative.

The CDR3 DNA follows: TGTGCCAGTAGTATCGGGGGAGGGGACTCCTACGAGCAGTACTTC. It translates to CASSIGGGDSYEQYF. This rearrangement joins TRBV19 to TRBJ2-7; 7 nucleotides align to TRBD2. This CDR3 has 15 residues. The germline V gene has CDR1 LNHDA and CDR2 SQIVND (reference sequence). V trimming: 3 bases; J trimming: 0 bases; junction bases outside the gene matches: 5.